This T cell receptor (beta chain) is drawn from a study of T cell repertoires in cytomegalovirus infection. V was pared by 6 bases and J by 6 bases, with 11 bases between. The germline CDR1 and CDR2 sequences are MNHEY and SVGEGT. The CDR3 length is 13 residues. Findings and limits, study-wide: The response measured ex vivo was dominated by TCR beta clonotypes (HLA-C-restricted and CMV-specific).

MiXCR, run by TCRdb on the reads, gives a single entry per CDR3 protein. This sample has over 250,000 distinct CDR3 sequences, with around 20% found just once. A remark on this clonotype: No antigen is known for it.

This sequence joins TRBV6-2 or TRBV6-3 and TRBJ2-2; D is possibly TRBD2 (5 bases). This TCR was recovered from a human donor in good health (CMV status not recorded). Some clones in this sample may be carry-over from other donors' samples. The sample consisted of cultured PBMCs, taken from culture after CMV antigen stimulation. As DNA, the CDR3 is TGTGCCAGCAGAGTTTTTAGCGCCGGGGAGCTGTTTTTT. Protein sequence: CASRVFSAGELFF.